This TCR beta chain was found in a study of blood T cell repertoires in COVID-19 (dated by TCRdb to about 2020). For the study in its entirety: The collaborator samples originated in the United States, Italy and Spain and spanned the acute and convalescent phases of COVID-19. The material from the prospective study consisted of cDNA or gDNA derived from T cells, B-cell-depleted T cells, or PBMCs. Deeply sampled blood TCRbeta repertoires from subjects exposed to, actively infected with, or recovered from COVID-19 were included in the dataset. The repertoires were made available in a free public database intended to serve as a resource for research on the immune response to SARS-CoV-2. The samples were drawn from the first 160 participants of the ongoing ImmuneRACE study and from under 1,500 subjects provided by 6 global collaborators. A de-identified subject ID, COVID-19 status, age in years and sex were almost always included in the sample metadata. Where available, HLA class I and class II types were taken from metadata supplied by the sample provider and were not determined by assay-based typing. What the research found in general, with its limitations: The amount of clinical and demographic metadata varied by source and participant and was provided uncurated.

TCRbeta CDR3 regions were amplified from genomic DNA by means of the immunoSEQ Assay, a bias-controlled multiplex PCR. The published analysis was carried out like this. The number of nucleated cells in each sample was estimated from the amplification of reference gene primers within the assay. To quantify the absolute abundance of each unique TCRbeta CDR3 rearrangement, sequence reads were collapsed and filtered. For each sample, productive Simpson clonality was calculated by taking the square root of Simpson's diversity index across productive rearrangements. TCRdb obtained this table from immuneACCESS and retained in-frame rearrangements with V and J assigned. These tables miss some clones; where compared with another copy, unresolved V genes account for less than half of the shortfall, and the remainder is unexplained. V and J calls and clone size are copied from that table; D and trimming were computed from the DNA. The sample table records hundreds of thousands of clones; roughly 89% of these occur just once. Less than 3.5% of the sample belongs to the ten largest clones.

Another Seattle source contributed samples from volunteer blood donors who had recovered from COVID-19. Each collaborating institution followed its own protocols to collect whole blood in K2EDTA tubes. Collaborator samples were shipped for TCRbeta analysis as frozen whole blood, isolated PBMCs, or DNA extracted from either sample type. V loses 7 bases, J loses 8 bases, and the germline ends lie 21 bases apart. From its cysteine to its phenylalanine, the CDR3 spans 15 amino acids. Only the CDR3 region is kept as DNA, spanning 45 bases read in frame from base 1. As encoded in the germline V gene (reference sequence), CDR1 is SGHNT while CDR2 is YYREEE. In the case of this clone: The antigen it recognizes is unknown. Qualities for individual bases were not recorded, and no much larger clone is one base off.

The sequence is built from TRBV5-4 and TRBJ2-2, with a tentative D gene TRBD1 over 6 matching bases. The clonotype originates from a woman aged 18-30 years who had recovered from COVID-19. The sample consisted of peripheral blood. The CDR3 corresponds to CASSSLDSPTGELFF. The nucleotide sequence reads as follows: TGTGCCAGCTCATCTCTGGACAGCCCTACTGGGGAGCTGTTTTTT.